The TCR beta chain under discussion was sequenced for a study of T cell changes during pregnancy in multiple sclerosis. TCRdb's copy holds only in-frame clones and misses some; the assay was immunoSEQ multiplex PCR. The data hold about 42,000 clones, with around four fifths observed a single time. Trimming removed 5 bases at V and 3 bases at J, with 14 bases between. This CDR3 spans 14 amino acids. Germline V gene sequence: CDR1 MNHEY, CDR2 SVGAGI. This clone has a single count. The receptor was derived from a female donor with multiple sclerosis, enrolled in a pregnancy study. Material: CD4+ T cells from peripheral blood mononuclear cells, obtained before pregnancy. V and J are TRBV6-5 and TRBJ2-7, with D perhaps TRBD2 (5 bases). This CDR3 reads CASSRKDFLYEQYF. The CDR3 nucleotides are TGTGCCAGCAGTAGAAAGGACTTCCTCTACGAGCAGTACTTC.